This TCR beta chain was obtained from a study of blood T cells in healthy people across ages. Study results and caveats: Donor CMV infection status was unknown, possibly confounding age-related changes in expanded clonotypes.

Remarks on this clonotype: Antigen specificity is unknown.

Germline CDR1 reads SGHTA; CDR2 reads FQGNSA. Trimming took off 5 bases at V and 7 bases at J, with 23 bases between the two ends. The CDR3 contains 16 residues. Healthy individuals of Caucasian origin from Russia, aged roughly 6 to 95, served as donors. Combining a sample-barcoded 5' primer with a J-beta primer mix, a second PCR ran for roughly 7 to 12 cycles. The template-switch adaptor was a 5' adaptor with 12 random nucleotides. It tagged each cDNA molecule. TCRdb passed the 5' RACE reads through MiXCR, listing each CDR3 protein once. Of more than 500,000 distinct CDR3 sequences listed, 27% are singletons.

What was sequenced was blood. The TCR sequence derives from an older woman in good health. This sequence joins TRBV7-2 and TRBJ2-5, with D possibly being TRBD1 (6 bases). CDR3 DNA sequence: TGTGCCAGCAGCAAATATGTGAGGGGGATAGAAGGGACCCAGTACTTC. It codes for CASSKYVRGIEGTQYF.